The table lists the clone carrying this TCR beta chain with a count of one. The antigen is undetermined. Germline-derived CDR1 and CDR2 are MNHEY and SMNVEV (reference sequence). The germline V and J ends were trimmed by 5 bases and 10 bases, with 17 bases remaining between them. This CDR3 spans 13 amino acids. The data stem from a study of a mutant IDH1 vaccine in newly diagnosed glioma. Study-wide context: Vaccination began 4-6 weeks post radiotherapy alone, or with temozolomide cycles.

Some clones are missing from TCRdb's copy, which holds only in-frame ones; the method was immunoSEQ multiplex PCR. Of some 42,000 clones in the sample, roughly 83% were seen once. Study observations and caveats: Researchers report vaccine-induced immune responses in just under 95% of patients.

Time point reported: week 35, safety follow-up. Doses of 300 ug of mutant IDH1 20-mer peptide were given with topical imiquimod. Eight vaccinations were given in weeks 1, 3, 5, 7, 11, 15, 19 and 23. Newly diagnosed WHO grade 3 or 4 IDH1-mutant, ATRX-lost astrocytomas were identified in the donors. The sequence was collected from a woman aged 45-65 years with glioma. The V and J genes are TRBV27 and TRBJ1-1, with D perhaps TRBD1 (5 bases). Source: PBMCs, taken from a glioma patient whose treatment included an IDH1 peptide vaccine. The CDR3 nucleotides are TGTGCCAGCAGTCATACCGGGACCCAGGGAGCTTTCTTT. It is translated as CASSHTGTQGAFF.